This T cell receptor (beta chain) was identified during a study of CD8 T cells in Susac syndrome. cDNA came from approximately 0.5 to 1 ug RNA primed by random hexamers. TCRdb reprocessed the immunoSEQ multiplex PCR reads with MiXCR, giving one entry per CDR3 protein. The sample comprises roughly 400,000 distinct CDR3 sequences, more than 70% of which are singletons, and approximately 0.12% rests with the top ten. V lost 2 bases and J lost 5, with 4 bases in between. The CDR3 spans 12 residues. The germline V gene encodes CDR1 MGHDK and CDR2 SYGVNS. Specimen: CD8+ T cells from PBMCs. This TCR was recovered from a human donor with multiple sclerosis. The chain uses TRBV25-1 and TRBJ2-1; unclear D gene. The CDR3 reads CASSERNNEQFF. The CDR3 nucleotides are TGTGCCAGCAGTGAACGGAACAATGAGCAGTTCTTC.